This T cell receptor beta chain derives from a study of T cell repertoires in cytomegalovirus infection. Study-wide background: Alongside well-studied HLA-B-restricted CMV epitopes, recently identified HLA-C-restricted CMV epitopes were also used.

Details on this clonotype: The antigen is unknown.

V was clipped by 7 bases and J by 0 bases, with 16 bases between them. Germline V lookup: CDR1 MDHEN, CDR2 SYDVKM. CDR3 length: 17 amino acids. TCRdb reprocessed the reads with MiXCR, giving one entry per CDR3 protein. The table records tens of thousands of distinct CDR3 sequences, under 30% of them present only once. The rearrangement links TRBV28 to TRBJ2-6; D might be TRBD1 (6 bases). The sample here was CD8+ T cells from cultured PBMCs, taken from culture after CMV antigen stimulation. This receptor was obtained from a human donor in good health (CMV status not recorded). Some clones in this sample may be carry-over from other donors' samples. The DNA of the CDR3 is TGTGCCAGCATCCACAGGGACCAGAGCTCTGGGGCCAACGTCCTGACTTTC. The encoded protein is CASIHRDQSSGANVLTF.